This T cell receptor (beta chain) was sequenced in a study of blood T cells in healthy people across ages. Points from the study as a whole: Strong correlation existed between TCR beta diversity and naive T cell percentage.

The J segment lost 8 bases and the V segment lost 1 base, leaving 5 bases of the junction unmatched. The CDR3 runs 13 residues. CDR1 is DFQATT, CDR2 SNEGSKA, per germline (reference sequence). For every donor, a draw yielded around 10 milliliters of peripheral blood. This clonotype was picked up a small number of times. The antigen is unknown. Together with a sample-barcoded 5' primer, a J-beta primer mix was included in a second PCR lasting roughly 6 to 12 cycles. The template-switch adaptor was a 5' adaptor with 12 random nucleotides. It tagged each cDNA molecule. All samples gave at least 2.5 million CDR3-containing paired-end reads. MiXCR was run by TCRdb on the 5' RACE reads, yielding one entry per CDR3 protein. The table records some 1.7 million distinct CDR3 sequences, roughly 28% of them present only once.

Material for sequencing was blood. The sequence was collected from a woman younger than 45 in good health. The rearrangement joins TRBV20-1 to TRBJ1-2, with 9 nucleotides matching TRBD1. CDR3 sequence reads: CSARGTGARGYTF. The CDR3 DNA is TGCAGTGCTAGAGGGACAGGGGCTAGGGGCTACACCTTC.